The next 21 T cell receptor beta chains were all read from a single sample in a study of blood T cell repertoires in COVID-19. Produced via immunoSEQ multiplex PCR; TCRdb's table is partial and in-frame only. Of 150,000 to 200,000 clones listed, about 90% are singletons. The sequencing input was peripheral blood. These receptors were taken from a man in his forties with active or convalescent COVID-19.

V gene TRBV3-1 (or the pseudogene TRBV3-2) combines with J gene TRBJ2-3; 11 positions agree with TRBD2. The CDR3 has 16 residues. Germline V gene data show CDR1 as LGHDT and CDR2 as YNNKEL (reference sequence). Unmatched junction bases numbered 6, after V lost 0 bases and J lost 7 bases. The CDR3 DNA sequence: TGTGCCAGCAGCCAAGATTCTAGCGGGGGGAAAAATACGCAGTATTTT. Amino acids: CASSQDSSGGKNTQYF.

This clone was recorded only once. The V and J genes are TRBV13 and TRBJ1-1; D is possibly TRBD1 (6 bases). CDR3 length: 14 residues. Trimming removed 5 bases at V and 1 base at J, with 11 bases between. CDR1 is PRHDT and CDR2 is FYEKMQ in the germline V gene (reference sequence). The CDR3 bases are TGTGCCAGCAGCCCAGACAGGAGGAACACTGAAGCTTTCTTT. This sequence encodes CASSPDRRNTEAFF.

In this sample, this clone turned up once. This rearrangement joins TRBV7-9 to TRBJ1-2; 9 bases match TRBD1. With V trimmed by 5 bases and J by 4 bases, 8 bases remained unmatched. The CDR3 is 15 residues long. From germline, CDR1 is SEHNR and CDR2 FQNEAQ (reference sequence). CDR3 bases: TGTGCCAGCAGCCGCCGGGACAGGGATATCTATGGCTACACCTTC. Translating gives CASSRRDRDIYGYTF.

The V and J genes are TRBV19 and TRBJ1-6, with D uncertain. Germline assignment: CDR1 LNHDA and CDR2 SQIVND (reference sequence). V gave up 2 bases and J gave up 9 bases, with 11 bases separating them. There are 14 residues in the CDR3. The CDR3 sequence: CASSIKRDGSPLHF. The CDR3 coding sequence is TGTGCCAGTAGTATAAAGAGGGATGGTTCACCCCTCCACTTT.

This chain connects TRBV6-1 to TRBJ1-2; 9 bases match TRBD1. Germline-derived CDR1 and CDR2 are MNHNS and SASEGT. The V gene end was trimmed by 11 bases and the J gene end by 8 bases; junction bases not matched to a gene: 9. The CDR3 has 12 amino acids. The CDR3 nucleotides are TGTGCCTACCAGGGACAGGGTTCGGGCTACACCTTC. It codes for CAYQGQGSGYTF.

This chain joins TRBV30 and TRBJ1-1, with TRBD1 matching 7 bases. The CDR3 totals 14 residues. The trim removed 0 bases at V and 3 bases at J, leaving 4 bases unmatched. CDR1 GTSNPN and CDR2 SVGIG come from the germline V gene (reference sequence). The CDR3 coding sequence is TGTGCCTGGAGTGTGACAGGGAGAGACACTGAAGCTTTCTTT. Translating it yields CAWSVTGRDTEAFF.

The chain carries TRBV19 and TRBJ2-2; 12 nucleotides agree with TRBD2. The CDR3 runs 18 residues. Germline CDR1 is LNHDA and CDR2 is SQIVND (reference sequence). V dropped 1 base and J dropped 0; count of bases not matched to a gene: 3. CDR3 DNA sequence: TGTGCCAGTAGTATAGTCGGACTAGCGGGGTCGAACACCGGGGAGCTGTTTTTT. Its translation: CASSIVGLAGSNTGELFF.

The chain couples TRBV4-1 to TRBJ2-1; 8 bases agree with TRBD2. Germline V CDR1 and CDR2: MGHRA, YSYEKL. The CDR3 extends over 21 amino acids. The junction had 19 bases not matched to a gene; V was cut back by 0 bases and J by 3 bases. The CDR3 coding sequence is TGCGCCAGCAGCCAAGAGGGGTTAAGTGGTAAGCGGGGGTTTAACTACAATGAGCAGTTCTTC. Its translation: CASSQEGLSGKRGFNYNEQFF.

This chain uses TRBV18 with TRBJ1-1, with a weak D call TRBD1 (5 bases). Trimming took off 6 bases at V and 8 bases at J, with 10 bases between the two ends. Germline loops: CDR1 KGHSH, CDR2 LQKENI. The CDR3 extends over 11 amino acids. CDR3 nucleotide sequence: TGTGCCAGCTCTCGTAGGACAGAAGCTTTCTTT. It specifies CASSRRTEAFF.

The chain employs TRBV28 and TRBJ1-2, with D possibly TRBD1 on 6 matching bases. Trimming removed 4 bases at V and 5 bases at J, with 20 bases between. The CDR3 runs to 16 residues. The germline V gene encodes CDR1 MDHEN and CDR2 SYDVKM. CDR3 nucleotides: TGTGCCAGCAGTTCCGTCGCACAGGGAAATATGTATGGCTACACCTTC. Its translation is CASSSVAQGNMYGYTF.

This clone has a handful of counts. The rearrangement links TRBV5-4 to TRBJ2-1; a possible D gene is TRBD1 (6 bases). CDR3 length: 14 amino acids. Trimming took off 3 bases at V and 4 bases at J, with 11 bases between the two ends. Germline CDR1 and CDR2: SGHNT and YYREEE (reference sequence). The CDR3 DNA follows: TGTGCCAGCAGCTCGGGACACCCATACAATGAGCAGTTCTTC. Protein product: CASSSGHPYNEQFF.

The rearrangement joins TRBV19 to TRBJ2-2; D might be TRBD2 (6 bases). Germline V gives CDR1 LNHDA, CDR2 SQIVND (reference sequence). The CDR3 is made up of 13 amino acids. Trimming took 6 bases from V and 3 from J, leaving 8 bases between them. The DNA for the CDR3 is TGTGCCAGTAGGCGGGGATACACCGGGGAGCTGTTTTTT. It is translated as CASRRGYTGELFF.

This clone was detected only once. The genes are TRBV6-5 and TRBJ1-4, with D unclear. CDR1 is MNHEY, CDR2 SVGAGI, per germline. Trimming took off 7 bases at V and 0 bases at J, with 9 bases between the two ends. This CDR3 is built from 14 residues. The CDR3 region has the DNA TGTGCCAGCACAGAAGATTCAACTAATGAAAAACTGTTTTTT. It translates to CASTEDSTNEKLFF.

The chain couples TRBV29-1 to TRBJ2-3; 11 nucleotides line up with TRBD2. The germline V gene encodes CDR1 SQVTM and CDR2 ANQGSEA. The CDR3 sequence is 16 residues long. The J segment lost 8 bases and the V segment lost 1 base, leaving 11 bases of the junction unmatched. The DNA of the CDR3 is TGCAGCGTTGAAGTTGCTAGCGGGGGGATCATGGGTACGCAGTATTTT. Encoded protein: CSVEVASGGIMGTQYF.

The CDR3 loop reads CASSPEGNYGYTF. In DNA form, the CDR3 reads TGCGCCAGCAGCCCGGAGGGGAACTATGGCTACACCTTC. V usage is TRBV5-1 and J usage is TRBJ1-2; perhaps TRBD1 as D (5 bases). Germline-derived CDR1 and CDR2 are SGHRS and YFSETQ. This CDR3 spans 13 amino acids. V was shortened by 4 bases and J by 2 bases, with 9 bases between the two germline ends.

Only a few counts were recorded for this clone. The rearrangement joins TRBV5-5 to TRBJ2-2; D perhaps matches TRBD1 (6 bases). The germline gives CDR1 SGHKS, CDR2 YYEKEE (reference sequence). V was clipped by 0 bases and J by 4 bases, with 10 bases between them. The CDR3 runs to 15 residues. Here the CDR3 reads CASSLGQAATGELFF. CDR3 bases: TGTGCCAGCAGCTTGGGACAGGCCGCCACCGGGGAGCTGTTTTTT.

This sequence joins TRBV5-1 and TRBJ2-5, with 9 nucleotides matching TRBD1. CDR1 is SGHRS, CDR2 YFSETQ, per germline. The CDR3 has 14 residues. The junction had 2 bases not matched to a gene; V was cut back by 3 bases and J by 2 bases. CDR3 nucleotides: TGCGCCAGCAGCTCGGGGACAGGGCAAGAGACCCAGTACTTC. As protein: CASSSGTGQETQYF. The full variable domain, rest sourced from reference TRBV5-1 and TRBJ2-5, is KAGVTQTPRYLIKTRGQQVTLSCSPISGHRSVSWYQQTPGQGLQFLFEYFSETQRNKGNFPGRFSGRQFSNSRSEMNVSTLELGDSALYLCASSSGTGQETQYFGPGTRLLVL.

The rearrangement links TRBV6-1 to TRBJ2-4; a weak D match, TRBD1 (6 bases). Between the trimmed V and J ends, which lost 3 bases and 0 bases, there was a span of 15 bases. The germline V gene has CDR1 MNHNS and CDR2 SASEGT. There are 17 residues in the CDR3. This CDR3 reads CASSDRDKLLAKNIQYF. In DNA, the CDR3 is TGTGCCAGCAGTGACCGGGACAAACTCCTAGCCAAAAACATTCAGTACTTC.

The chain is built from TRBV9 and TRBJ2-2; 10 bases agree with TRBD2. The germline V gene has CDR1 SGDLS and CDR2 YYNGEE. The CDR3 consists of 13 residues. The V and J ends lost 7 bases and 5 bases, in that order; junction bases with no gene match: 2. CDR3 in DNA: TGTGCCAGCGGACTAGCGGCTACCGGGGAGCTGTTTTTT. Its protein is CASGLAATGELFF.

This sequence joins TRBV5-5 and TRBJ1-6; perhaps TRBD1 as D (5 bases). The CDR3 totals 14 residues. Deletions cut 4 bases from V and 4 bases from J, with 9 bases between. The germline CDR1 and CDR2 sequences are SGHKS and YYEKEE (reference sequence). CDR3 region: CASSGGTYNSPLHF. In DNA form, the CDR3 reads TGTGCCAGCAGCGGGGGGACTTATAATTCACCCCTCCACTTT. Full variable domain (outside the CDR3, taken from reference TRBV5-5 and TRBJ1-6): DAGVTQSPTHLIKTRGQQVTLRCSPISGHKSVSWYQQVLGQGPQFIFQYYEKEERGRGNFPDRFSARQFPNYSSELNVNALLLGDSALYLCASSGGTYNSPLHFGNGTRLTVT.

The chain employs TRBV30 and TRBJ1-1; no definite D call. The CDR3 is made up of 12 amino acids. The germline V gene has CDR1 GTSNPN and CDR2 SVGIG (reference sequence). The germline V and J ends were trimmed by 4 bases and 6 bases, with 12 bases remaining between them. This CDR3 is CAWIGGISEAFF. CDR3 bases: TGTGCCTGGATCGGAGGGATCTCTGAAGCTTTCTTT.